The present TCR beta chain was sequenced within a study of T cell responses to AZD1222 COVID-19 vaccine. Germline lookup yields CDR1 MDHEN and CDR2 SYDVKM. V lost 10 bases to trimming and J lost 4 bases, with 16 bases between them. CDR3 length: 14 amino acids. Profiling relied on immunoSEQ multiplex PCR, and the TCRdb table lists in-frame clones only, not all of them. The sample holds about 120,000 clones, 75% to 90% seen once. This chain uses TRBV28 with TRBJ2-2; D might be TRBD2 (6 bases). The sample in question was peripheral blood, obtained on day 0 of AZD1222 vaccination. The origin of this receptor is an adult in good health. CDR3 in amino acids: CATEGGEVTGELFF. CDR3 sequence (DNA): TGTGCCACAGAGGGCGGGGAGGTCACCGGGGAGCTGTTTTTT.